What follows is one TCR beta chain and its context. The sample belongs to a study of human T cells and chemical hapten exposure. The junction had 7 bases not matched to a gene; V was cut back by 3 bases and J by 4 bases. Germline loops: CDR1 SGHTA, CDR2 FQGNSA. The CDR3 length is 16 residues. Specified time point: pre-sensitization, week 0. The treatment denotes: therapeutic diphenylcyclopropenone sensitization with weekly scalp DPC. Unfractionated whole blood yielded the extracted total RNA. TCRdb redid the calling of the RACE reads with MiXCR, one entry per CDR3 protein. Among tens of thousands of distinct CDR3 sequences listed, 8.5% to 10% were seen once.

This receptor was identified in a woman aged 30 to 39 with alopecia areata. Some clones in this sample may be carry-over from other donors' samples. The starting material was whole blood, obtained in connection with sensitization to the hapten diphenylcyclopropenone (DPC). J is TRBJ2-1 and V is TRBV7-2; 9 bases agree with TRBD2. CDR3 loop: CASSLWDSGGYNEQFF. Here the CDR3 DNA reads TGTGCCAGCAGCTTGTGGGATAGCGGGGGTTACAATGAGCAGTTCTTC.